This T cell receptor beta chain was observed in a study of T cell responses to AZD1222 COVID-19 vaccine. General study findings and limits: Spike-specific TCR breadth and depth rose after two AZD1222 doses. Only a handful of AZD1222 recipients tested seropositive at baseline. Among spike-specific TCRs, nearly half reportedly target unmutated variant regions. In a largely white British group with more females than males, clonal diversity was possibly underestimated.

This clone was recorded once. What it binds is not known. Trimming took 5 bases from V and 2 from J, leaving 12 bases between them. This CDR3 has 14 residues. The germline V gene encodes CDR1 MDHEN and CDR2 SYDVKM. TCRdb keeps only in-frame clones here, not all; method: immunoSEQ multiplex PCR. The table records under 200,000 clones, approximately 94% of them present only once. The specimen comprised peripheral blood, sampled on day 0 of AZD1222 vaccination. The clonotype was recovered from an adult in good health. V gene TRBV28 combines with J gene TRBJ1-2, with D perhaps TRBD1 (6 bases). CDR3 DNA: TGTGCCAGCAGTCAAGGCCAGGGGAACTATGGCTACACCTTC. Protein product: CASSQGQGNYGYTF.